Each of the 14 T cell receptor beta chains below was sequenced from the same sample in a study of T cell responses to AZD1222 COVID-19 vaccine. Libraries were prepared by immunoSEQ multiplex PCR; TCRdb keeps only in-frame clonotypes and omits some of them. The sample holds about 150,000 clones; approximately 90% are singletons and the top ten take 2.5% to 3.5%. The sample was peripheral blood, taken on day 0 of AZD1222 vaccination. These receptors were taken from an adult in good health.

CDR3 loop: CASSPRQDPNTIYF. The CDR3 coding sequence is TGTGCCAGCAGCCCCCGACAGGATCCGAACACCATATATTTT. The chain couples TRBV7-9 to TRBJ1-3; D may be TRBD1 (6 bases). The CDR3 is 14 residues long. The germline CDR1 and CDR2 sequences are SEHNR and FQNEAQ (reference sequence). The V end lost 5 bases, the J end lost 7 bases, and 15 bases lay between the germline ends.

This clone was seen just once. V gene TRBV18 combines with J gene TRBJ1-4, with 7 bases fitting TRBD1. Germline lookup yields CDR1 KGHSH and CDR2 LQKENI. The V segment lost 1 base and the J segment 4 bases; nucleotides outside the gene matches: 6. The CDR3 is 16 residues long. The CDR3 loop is CASSPLPGGNNEKLFF. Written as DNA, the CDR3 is TGTGCCAGCTCACCACTTCCAGGGGGAAATAATGAAAAACTGTTTTTT.

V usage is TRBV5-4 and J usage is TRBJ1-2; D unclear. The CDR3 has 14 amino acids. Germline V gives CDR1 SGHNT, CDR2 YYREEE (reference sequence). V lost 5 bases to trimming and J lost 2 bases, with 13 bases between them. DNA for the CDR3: TGTGCCAGCAGATTCCGGGGTTCGAACTATGGCTACACCTTC. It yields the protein CASRFRGSNYGYTF.

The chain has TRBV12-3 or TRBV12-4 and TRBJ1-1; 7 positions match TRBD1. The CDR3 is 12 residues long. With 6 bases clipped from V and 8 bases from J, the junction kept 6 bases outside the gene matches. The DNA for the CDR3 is TGTGCCAGCAGGTCTAGGACAGGAGAAGCTTTCTTT. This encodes CASRSRTGEAFF.

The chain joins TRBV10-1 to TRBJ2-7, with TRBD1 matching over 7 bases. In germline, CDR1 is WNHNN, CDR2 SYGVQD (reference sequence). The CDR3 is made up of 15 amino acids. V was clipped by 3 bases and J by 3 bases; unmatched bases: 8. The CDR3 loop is CASSEVQGVFYEQYF. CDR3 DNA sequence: TGCGCCAGCAGTGAAGTCCAGGGGGTCTTCTACGAGCAGTACTTC.

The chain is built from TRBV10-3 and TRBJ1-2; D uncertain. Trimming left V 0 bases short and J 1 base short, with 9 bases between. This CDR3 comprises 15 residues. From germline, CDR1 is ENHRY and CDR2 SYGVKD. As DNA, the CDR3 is TGTGCCATCAGTGAGTCGAGCGGGATTAACTATGGCTACACCTTC. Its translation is CAISESSGINYGYTF.

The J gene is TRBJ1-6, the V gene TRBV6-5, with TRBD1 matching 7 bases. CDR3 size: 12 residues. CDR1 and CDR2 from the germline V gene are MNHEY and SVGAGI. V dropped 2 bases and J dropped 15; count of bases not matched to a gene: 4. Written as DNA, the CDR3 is TGTGCCAGCAGTTACACGGGACAGATCCTCCACTTT. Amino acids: CASSYTGQILHF.

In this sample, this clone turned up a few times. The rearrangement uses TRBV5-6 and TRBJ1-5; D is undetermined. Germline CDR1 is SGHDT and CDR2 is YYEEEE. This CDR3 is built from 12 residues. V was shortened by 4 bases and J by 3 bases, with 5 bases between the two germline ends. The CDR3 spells CASSADNQPQHF. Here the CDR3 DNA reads TGTGCCAGCAGCGCGGACAATCAGCCCCAGCATTTT.

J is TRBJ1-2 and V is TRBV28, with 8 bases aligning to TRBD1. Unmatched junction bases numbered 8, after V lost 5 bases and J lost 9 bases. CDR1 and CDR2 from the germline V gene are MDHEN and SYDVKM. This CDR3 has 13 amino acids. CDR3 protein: CASSLDREGSYTF. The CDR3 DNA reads TGTGCCAGCAGTCTGGACAGGGAGGGGAGCTACACCTTC.

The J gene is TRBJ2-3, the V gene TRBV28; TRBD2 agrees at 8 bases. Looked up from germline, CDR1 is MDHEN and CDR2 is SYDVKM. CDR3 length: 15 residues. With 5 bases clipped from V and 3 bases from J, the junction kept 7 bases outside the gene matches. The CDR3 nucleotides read TGTGCCAGCAGTCTCCCCGGGGGGGGTACAGATACGCAGTATTTT. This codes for CASSLPGGGTDTQYF.

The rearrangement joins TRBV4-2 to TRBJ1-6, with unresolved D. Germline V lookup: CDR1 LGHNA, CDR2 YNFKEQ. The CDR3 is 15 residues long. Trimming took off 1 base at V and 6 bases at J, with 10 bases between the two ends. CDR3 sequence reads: CASSQAGGFNSPLHF. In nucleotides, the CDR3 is TGTGCCAGCAGCCAAGCAGGAGGGTTTAATTCACCCCTCCACTTT.

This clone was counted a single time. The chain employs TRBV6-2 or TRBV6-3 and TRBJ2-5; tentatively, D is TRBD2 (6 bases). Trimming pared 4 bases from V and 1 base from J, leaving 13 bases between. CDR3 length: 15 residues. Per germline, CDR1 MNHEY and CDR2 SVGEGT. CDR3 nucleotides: TGTGCCAGCAGTTTAGGACTAACCCGCCAAGAGACCCAGTACTTC. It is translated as CASSLGLTRQETQYF.

The CDR3, as DNA: TGCGCCAGCAGGTTACTAGCGGGGGTGGATGAGCAGTTCTTC. Translated: CASRLLAGVDEQFF. This chain joins TRBV10-2 and TRBJ2-1; 11 positions match TRBD2. The CDR3 totals 14 residues. The ends lost 6 bases at V and 8 bases at J; junction bases unmatched: 6. Germline V lookup: CDR1 WSHSY, CDR2 SAAADI.

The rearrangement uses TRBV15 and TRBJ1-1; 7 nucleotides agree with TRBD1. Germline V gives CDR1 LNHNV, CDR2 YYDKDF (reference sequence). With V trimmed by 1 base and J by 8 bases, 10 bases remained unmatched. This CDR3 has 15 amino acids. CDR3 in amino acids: CATSRGGTAEGEAFF. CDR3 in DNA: TGTGCCACCAGCAGAGGGGGGACAGCGGAGGGGGAAGCTTTCTTT.